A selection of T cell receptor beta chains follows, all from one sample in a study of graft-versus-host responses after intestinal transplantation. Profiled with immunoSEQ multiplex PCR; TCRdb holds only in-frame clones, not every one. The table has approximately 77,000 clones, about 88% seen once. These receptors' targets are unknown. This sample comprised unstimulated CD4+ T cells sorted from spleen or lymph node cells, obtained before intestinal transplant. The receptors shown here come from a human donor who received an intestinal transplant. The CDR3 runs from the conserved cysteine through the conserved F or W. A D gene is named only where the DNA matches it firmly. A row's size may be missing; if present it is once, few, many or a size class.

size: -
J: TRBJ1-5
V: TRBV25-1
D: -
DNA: TGTGCCAGCAGCTCGACAGGTGCGGATCAGCCCCAGCATTTT
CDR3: CASSSTGADQPQHF

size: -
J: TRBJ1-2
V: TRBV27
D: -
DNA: TGTGCCAGCAGTCGGGGGGGAATGGGGTGGACCTTC
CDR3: CASSRGGMGWTF

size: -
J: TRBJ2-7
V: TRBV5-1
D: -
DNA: TGCGCCAGCAGCCGGGGTACCTCCTACGAGCAGTACTTC
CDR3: CASSRGTSYEQYF

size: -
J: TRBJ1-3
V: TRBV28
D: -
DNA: TGTGCCAGCAGTTTTGGGGGCGCCTCTGGAAACACCATATATTTT
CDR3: CASSFGGASGNTIYF

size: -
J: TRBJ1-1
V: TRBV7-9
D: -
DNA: TGTGCCAGCAGCTTAGGGGCAGGAGGGAACACTGAAGCTTTCTTT
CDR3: CASSLGAGGNTEAFF

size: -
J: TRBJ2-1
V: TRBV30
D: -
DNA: TGTGCCTGGAGGGAATGGGGCGCCTACAATGAGCAGTTCTTC
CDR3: CAWREWGAYNEQFF

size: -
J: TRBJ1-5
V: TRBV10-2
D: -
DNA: TGCGCCAGCAGTGAAAGACGGGGCAATCAGCCCCAGCATTTT
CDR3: CASSERRGNQPQHF

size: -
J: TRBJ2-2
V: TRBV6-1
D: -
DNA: TGTGCCAGCAGTGAAGCTTTGGTAGGGGTGAATACCGGGGAGCTGTTTTTT
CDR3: CASSEALVGVNTGELFF

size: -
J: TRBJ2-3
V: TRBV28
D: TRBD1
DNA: TGTGCCAGCAGCTCCGGGACAGGCAACACAGATACGCAGTATTTT
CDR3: CASSSGTGNTDTQYF

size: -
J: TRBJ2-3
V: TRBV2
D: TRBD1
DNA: TGTGCCAGCACCGGGATTCCCAGGGGGCAAGATACGCAGTATTTT
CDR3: CASTGIPRGQDTQYF

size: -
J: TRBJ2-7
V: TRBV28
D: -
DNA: TGTGCCAGCGGGGGCAGCCTCACCTACGAGCAGTACTTC
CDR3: CASGGSLTYEQYF

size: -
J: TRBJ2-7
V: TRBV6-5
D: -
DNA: TGTGCCAGCCACGCCGTCGGACAGACCTACGAGCAGTACTTC
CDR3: CASHAVGQTYEQYF

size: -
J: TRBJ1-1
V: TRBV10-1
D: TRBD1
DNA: TGCGCCAGCAGGGAGAGTCCGGACAGGGAGGAAATCCAAGCTTTCTTT
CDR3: CASRESPDREEIQAFF

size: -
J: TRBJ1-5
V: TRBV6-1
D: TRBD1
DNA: TGTGCCAGCAGTGAGGGGGACAGATCGAATCAGCCCCAGCATTTT
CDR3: CASSEGDRSNQPQHF

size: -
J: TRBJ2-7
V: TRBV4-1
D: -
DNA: TGCGCCAGCAGCCAGGACGGACTTTTCTACGAGCAGTACTTC
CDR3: CASSQDGLFYEQYF

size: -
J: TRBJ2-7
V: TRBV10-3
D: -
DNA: TGTGCCATCAGTAAGGACAGCATCTTAAAGGAGCAGTACTTC
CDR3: CAISKDSILKEQYF

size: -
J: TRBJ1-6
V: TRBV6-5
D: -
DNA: TGTGCCAGCCGAGCGGGGGTGAATTCACCCCTCCACTTT
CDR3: CASRAGVNSPLHF

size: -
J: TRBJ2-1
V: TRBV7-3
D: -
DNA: TGTGCCAGCAGCTCGTCGACTAGACGATACGCTGAGCAGTTCTTC
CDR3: CASSSSTRRYAEQFF

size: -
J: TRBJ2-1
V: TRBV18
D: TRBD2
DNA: TGTGCCAGCTCACGGAAGGGTCAGGCTAGCGGTACCTACAATGAGCAGTTCTTC
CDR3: CASSRKGQASGTYNEQFF

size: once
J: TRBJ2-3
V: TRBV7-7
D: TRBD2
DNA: TGTGCTAGCAGCCGCGATACTAGCGGGGGGGCAGATACGCAGTATTTT
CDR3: CASSRDTSGGADTQYF

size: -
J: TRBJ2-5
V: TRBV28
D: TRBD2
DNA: TGTGCCAGCAGTGGACTAGTCGGAGAGACCCAGTACTTC
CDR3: CASSGLVGETQYF

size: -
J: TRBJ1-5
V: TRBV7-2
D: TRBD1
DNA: TGTGCCAGCAGCTTAGTGTTGAGCAGGGGGGATCAGCCCCAGCATTTT
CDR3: CASSLVLSRGDQPQHF

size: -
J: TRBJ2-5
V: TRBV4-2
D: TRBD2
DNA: TGTGCCAGCAGCCAAGCGGGGACTAGCGAACAGACCCAGTACTTC
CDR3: CASSQAGTSEQTQYF

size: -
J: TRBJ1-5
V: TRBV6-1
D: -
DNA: TGTGCCAGCAGTGAAGTAACAGGTATCGGCAATCAGCCCCAGCATTTT
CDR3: CASSEVTGIGNQPQHF

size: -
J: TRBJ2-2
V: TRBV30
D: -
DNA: TGTGCCTGGACCCCGGACAACGGCGCCGGGGAGCTGTTTTTT
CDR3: CAWTPDNGAGELFF

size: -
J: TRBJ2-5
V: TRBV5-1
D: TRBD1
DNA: TGCGCCAGCAGCTCTACAGGGGGCGGAGAGACCCAGTACTTC
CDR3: CASSSTGGGETQYF

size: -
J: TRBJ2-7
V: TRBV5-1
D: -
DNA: TGCGCCAGCAGCCCCTCTCCAGCAGGAGGCTACGAGCAGTACTTC
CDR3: CASSPSPAGGYEQYF

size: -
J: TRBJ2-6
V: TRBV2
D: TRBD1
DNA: TGTGCCAGCAGTGAAAACAGGGGTTCCGGGGCCAACGTCCTGACTTTC
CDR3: CASSENRGSGANVLTF

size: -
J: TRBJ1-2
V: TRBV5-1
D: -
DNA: TGCGCCAGCAGCTTGGCCAGGGGAGAGAGTGGCTACACCTTC
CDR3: CASSLARGESGYTF

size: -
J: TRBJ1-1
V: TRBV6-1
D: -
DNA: TGTGCCAGCTCAGTAGGGGACACTGAAGCTTTCTTT
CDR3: CASSVGDTEAFF

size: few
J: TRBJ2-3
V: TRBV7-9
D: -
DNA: TGTGCCAGCAGCTTAGACCAGGGCACGCAGTATTTT
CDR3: CASSLDQGTQYF

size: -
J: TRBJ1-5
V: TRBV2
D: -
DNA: TGTGCCAGCAGTGAGGCAGGACTTAGCAATCAGCCCCAGCATTTT
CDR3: CASSEAGLSNQPQHF

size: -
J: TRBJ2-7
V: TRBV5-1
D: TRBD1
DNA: TGCGCCAGCAGCTTGGGACAGGGGGCGTACGAGCAGTACTTC
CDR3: CASSLGQGAYEQYF

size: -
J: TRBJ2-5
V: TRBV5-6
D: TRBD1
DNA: TGTGCCAGCAGCTTGGTGGACAGGGAACAAGAGACCCAGTACTTC
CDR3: CASSLVDREQETQYF

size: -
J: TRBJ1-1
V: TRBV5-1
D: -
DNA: TGCGCCAGCAGCCAAACGGGACTTTCGAACACTGAAGCTTTCTTT
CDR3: CASSQTGLSNTEAFF

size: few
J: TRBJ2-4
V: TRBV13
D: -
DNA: TGTGCCAGCAGCTTAGTTCTCAAGGGTCCAGGGGACAAAAACATTCAGTACTTC
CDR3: CASSLVLKGPGDKNIQYF

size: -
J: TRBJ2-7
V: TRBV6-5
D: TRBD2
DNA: TGTGCCAGCAGGCCGACCGGGAGGGGACACTACGAGCAGTACTTC
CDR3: CASRPTGRGHYEQYF

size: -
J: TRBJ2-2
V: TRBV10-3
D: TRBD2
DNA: TGTGCCATCAGTGAGTCCTTAGCGGGGGGAACCGGGGAGCTGTTTTTT
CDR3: CAISESLAGGTGELFF

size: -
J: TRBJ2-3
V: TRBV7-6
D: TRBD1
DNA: TGTGCCAGCAGCACAGGGGGCACAGATACGCAGTATTTT
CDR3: CASSTGGTDTQYF

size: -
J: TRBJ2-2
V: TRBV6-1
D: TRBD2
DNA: TGTGCCAGCAGTGAATATCCACTAGCGGCAATCACCGGGGAGCTGTTTTTT
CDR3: CASSEYPLAAITGELFF

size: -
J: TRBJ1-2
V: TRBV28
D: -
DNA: TGTGCCAGCAGAAAAACAGGGACCTATGGCTACACCTTC
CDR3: CASRKTGTYGYTF